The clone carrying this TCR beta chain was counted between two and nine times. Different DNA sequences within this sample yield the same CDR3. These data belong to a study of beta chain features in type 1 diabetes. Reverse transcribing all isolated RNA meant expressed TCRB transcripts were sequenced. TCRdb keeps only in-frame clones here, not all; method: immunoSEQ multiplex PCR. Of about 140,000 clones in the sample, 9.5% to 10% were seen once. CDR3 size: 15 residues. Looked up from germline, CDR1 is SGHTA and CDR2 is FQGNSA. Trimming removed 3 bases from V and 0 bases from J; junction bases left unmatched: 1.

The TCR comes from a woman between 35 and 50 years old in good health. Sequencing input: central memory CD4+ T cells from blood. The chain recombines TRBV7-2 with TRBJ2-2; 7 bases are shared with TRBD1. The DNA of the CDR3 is TGTGCCAGCAGCTTGGACAGGTCGAACACCGGGGAGCTGTTTTTT. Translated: CASSLDRSNTGELFF. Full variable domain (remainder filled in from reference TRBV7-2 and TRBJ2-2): GAGVSQSPSNKVTEKGKDVELRCDPISGHTALYWYRQSLGQGLEFLIYFQGNSAPDKSGLPSDRFSAERTGGSVSTLTIQRTQQEDSAVYLCASSLDRSNTGELFFGEGSRLTVL.